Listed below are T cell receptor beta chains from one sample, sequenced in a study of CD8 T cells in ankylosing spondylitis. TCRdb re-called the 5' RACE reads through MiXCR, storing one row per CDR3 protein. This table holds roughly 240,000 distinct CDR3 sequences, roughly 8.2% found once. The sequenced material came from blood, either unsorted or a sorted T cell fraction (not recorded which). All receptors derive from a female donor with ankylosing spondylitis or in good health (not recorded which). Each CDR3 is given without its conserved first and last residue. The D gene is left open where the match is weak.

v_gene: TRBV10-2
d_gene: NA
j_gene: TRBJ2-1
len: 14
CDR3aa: ASSESGALPYNEQF

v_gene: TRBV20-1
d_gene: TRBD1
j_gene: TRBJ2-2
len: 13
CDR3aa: SARPPGGNTGELF

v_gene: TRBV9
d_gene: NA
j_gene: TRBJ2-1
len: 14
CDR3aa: ASSLRRDGGQDEQF

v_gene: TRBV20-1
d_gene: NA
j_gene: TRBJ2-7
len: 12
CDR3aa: SARDPRAHYEQY

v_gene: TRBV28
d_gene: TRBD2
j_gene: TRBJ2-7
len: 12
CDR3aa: ATAGLAGVYEQY

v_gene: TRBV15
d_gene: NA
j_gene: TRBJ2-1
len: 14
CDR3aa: ATSRDRSGSYNEQF

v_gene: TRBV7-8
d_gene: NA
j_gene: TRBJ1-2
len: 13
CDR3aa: ASSLGGPANYGYT

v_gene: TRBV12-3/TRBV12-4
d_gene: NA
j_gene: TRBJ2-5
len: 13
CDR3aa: ASSFTGWDQETQY

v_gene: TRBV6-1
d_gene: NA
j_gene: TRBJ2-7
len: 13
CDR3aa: ASSISGQSSYEQY

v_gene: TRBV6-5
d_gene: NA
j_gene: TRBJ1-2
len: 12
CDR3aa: ASSYSILGEGYT

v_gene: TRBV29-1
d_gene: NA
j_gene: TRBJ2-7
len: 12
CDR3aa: SAISDSRLYEQY

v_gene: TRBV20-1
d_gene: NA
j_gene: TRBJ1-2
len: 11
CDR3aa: SARVPADYGYT

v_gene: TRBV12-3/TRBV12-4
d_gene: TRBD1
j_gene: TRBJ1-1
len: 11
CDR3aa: ASKVQGTTEAF

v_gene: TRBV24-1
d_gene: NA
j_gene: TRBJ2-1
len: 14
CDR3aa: ATSDLPPPVYNEQF

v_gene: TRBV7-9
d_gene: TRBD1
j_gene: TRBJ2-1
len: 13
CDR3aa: ASSLGDRGYNEQF

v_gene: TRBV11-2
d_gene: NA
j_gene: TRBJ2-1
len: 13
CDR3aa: ARRPGGSLYNEQF

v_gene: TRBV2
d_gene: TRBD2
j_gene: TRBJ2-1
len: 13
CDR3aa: ASSELLAGGDEQF

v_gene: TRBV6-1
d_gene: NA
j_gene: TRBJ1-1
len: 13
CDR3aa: ASSPRGGFGTEAF

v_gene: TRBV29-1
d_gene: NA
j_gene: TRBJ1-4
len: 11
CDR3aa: SAQGNLDEKLF

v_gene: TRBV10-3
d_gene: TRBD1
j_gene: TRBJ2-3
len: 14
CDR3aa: AISESGTGSPDTQY

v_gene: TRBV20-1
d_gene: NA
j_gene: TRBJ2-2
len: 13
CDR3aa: SARQAGGGAGELF

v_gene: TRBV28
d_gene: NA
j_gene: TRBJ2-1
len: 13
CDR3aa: ASSPQGSPSREQF

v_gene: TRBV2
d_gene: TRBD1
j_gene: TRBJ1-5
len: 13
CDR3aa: ASSDGQGVNQPQH

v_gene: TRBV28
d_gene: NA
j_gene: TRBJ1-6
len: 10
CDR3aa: ASRLQQSPLH

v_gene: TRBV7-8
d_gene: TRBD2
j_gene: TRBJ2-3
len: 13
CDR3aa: ASSLRRREHHTQY

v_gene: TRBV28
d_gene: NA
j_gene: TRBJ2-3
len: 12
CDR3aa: ASSSKWGADTQY

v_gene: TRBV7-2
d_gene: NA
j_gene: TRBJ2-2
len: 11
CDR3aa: ASSSHGAGELF

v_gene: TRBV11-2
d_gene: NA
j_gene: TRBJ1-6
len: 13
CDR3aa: ASSLGGQYNSPLH

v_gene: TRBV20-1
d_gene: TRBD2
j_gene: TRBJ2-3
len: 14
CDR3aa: SARGGTSGSVDTQY

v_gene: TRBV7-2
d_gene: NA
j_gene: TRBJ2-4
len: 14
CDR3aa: ASSLGQTIAKNIQY

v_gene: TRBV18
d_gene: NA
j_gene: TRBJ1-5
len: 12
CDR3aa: ASSPDGSNQPQH

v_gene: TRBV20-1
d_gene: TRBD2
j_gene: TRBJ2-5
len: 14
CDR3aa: SALEGRRGEQETQY

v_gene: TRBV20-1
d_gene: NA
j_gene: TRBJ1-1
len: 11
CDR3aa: SARNRLNTEAF

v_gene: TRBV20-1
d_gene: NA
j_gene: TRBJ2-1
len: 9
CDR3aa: SATGAAEQF

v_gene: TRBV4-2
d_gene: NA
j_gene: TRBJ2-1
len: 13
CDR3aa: ASSQASPGDNEQF

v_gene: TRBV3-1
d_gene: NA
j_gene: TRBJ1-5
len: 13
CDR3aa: ASSQARGGNQPQH